Each of the 23 T cell receptor beta chains below was sequenced from the same sample in a study of cytomegalovirus exposure and HLA in healthy donors. 13 Jbeta primers and 60 Vbeta primers were used for the PCR. Only in-frame clones appear in the TCRdb table, and some are missing; sequencing was by immunoSEQ multiplex PCR. Of about 180,000 clones listed, around 80% are singletons. What was sequenced was PBMCs. The receptors stem from a woman aged 50 to 65 in good health and CMV-seropositive.

The genes are TRBV11-1 and TRBJ1-1, with 7 bases that match TRBD1. V lost 1 base, J lost 4 bases, and 12 bases stayed unmatched. The CDR3 extends over 17 amino acids. Germline assignment: CDR1 SGHAT and CDR2 FQDESV (reference sequence). CDR3 in amino acids: CASSLEGRRNRGTEAFF. The DNA for the CDR3 is TGTGCCAGCAGCTTAGAAGGGCGAAGAAACAGGGGCACTGAAGCTTTCTTT.

The chain joins TRBV30 to TRBJ1-4; D possibly corresponds to TRBD1 (5 bases). Germline CDR1 and CDR2: GTSNPN and SVGIG (reference sequence). Trimming left V 2 bases short and J 0 bases short, with 7 bases between. This CDR3 has 14 residues. The CDR3 region has the DNA TGTGCCTGGAGTACAGGCGCAACTAATGAAAAACTGTTTTTT. Residues: CAWSTGATNEKLFF.

Points on this clone: An end of the junction differs from the germline gene, which may be a read error. This rearrangement joins TRBV5-1 to TRBJ2-6; 8 nucleotides align to TRBD2. Germline CDR1 reads SGHRS; CDR2 reads YFSETQ. The CDR3 length is 17 residues. In DNA, the CDR3 is TGCGCCAGCAGCCGGGGGGGCTTAGGGACTGGGGCCAACGGCCTGACTTTC. Translation gives CASSRGGLGTGANGLTF.

V usage is TRBV27 and J usage is TRBJ1-6; 9 bases align to TRBD1. V trimming: 3 bases; J trimming: 5 bases; junction bases outside the gene matches: 11. The germline gives CDR1 MNHEY, CDR2 SMNVEV (reference sequence). The CDR3 has 18 residues. CDR3 coding DNA: TGTGCCAGCAGTTTCGGACAGGGGCGTGGGGGGAATAATTCACCCCTCCACTTT. Translated, it gives CASSFGQGRGGNNSPLHF.

There are a few counts of this clone. This rearrangement joins TRBV19 to TRBJ1-6; D is uncertain. V lost 3 bases, J lost 8 bases, and 17 bases lay in between. Looked up from germline, CDR1 is LNHDA and CDR2 is SQIVND (reference sequence). There are 16 residues in the CDR3. CDR3 sequence reads: CASSIVQRGGDSPLHF. The CDR3 nucleotides are TGTGCCAGTAGTATCGTACAGCGGGGTGGGGATTCACCCCTCCACTTT.

The chain links TRBV5-4 to TRBJ1-6; 7 nucleotides align to TRBD1. CDR1 and CDR2 (germline): SGHNT, YYREEE (reference sequence). This CDR3 spans 16 amino acids. J lost 2 bases, V lost 1 base, and 3 bases had no gene match. The CDR3 here is CASSLNRGAYNSPLHF. The CDR3 coding sequence is TGTGCCAGCAGCTTGAACAGGGGTGCCTATAATTCACCCCTCCACTTT.

The V call is TRBV29-1, the J call TRBJ1-2, with D perhaps matching TRBD1 (5 bases). With 7 bases removed from V and 4 bases from J, the gap between germline ends came to 10 bases. Germline CDR1 is SQVTM and CDR2 is ANQGSEA. The CDR3 is 11 amino acids. CDR3 DNA sequence: TGCAGCGCCGACAGATCCTATGGCTACACCTTC. It specifies CSADRSYGYTF.

This sequence joins TRBV30 and TRBJ1-5; D remains unclear. The CDR3 length is 16 residues. Germline loops: CDR1 GTSNPN, CDR2 SVGIG (reference sequence). V was trimmed by 2 bases and J by 6 bases, leaving 20 bases between them. The CDR3 nucleotides read TGTGCCTGGAGTTCAGAGGGAGCCCCAACGGGTCAGCCCCAGCATTTT. It specifies CAWSSEGAPTGQPQHF. Drawing the rest from reference TRBV30 and TRBJ1-5, the complete variable domain is SQTIHQWPATLVQPVGSPLSLECTVEGTSNPNLYWYRQAAGRGLQLLFYSVGIGQISSEVPQNLSASRPQDRQFILSSKKLLLSDSGFYLCAWSSEGAPTGQPQHFGDGTRLSIL.

The count of this clone is one. J is TRBJ2-5 and V is TRBV2, with D possibly matching TRBD2 (6 bases). Trimming stripped 5 bases from V and 3 bases from J, with 10 bases between. From germline, CDR1 is SNHLY and CDR2 FYNNEI. This CDR3 has 13 amino acids. CDR3 DNA: TGTGCCAGCAGTCGGGACTTGGAAGAGACCCAGTACTTC. It translates to CASSRDLEETQYF.

On this clone: Other DNA sequences within the sample encode an identical CDR3. The rearrangement links TRBV15 to TRBJ2-1; 9 nucleotides align to TRBD2. Germline lookup yields CDR1 LNHNV and CDR2 YYDKDF (reference sequence). V was pared by 5 bases and J by 7 bases, with 12 bases of the junction left unmatched. The CDR3 totals 16 residues. CDR3 in amino acids: CATSGLAGGPRNEQFF. CDR3 in DNA: TGTGCCACCAGCGGCCTCGCGGGAGGGCCCAGGAATGAGCAGTTCTTC.

The chain couples TRBV19 to TRBJ2-5; 12 bases are shared with TRBD2. Germline trimming cut 7 bases from V and 5 bases from J; bases unmatched to any gene: 8. The length of the CDR3 is 15 residues. In germline, CDR1 is LNHDA, CDR2 SQIVND (reference sequence). The CDR3 DNA is TGTGCCAGTACCACGACTAGCGGGAGTTTTGAGACCCAGTACTTC. Translation: CASTTTSGSFETQYF.

The chain carries TRBV19 and TRBJ1-4; 7 bases fit TRBD1. CDR3 length: 15 residues. From germline, CDR1 is LNHDA and CDR2 SQIVND (reference sequence). Trimming cost V 7 bases and J 5 bases; bases outside gene matches: 10. The CDR3 here is CASTPSGTVNEKLFF. The CDR3 DNA follows: TGTGCCAGTACTCCATCCGGGACAGTGAATGAAAAACTGTTTTTT.

V and J are TRBV19 and TRBJ2-1, with a weak D call TRBD1 (5 bases). V was clipped by 3 bases and J by 2 bases, with 11 bases between them. In germline, CDR1 is LNHDA, CDR2 SQIVND (reference sequence). The CDR3 extends over 15 amino acids. The CDR3 region is CASSILGQTYNEQFF. The CDR3 nucleotides read TGTGCCAGTAGTATCCTTGGACAAACCTACAATGAGCAGTTCTTC.

The V and J genes are TRBV7-9 and TRBJ2-2; TRBD1 matches at 7 bases. Trimming removed 7 bases from V and 1 base from J; junction bases left unmatched: 6. The V gene's germline CDR1 is SEHNR and CDR2 FQNEAQ (reference sequence). This CDR3 is built from 15 residues. The CDR3: CASNQWDRNTGELFF. The CDR3 bases are TGTGCCAGCAACCAGTGGGACAGGAACACCGGGGAGCTGTTTTTT.

The chain joins TRBV27 to TRBJ1-2; the match to TRBD1 covers 11 bases. The ends lost 6 bases at V and 6 bases at J; junction bases unmatched: 6. CDR3 length equals 14 residues. Germline lookup yields CDR1 MNHEY and CDR2 SMNVEV (reference sequence). The CDR3 DNA reads as TGTGCCAGCAGCCGGACAGGGGGCGAAGATGGCTACACCTTC. It codes for CASSRTGGEDGYTF.

The gene calls are TRBV28 and TRBJ2-7; 9 positions agree with TRBD1. Germline V lookup: CDR1 MDHEN, CDR2 SYDVKM. The CDR3 has 14 amino acids. V shed 5 bases, J shed 4 bases, and the junction held 6 bases outside the gene matches. The chain's CDR3 is CASSQTGGGYEQYF. The CDR3 coding sequence is TGTGCCAGCAGTCAAACAGGGGGCGGGTACGAGCAGTACTTC.

Of note for this clone: At one end, the junction sequence differs from germline, possibly due to a read error. V and J are TRBV7-7 and TRBJ2-1, with 13 bases identical to TRBD2. Germline-derived CDR1 and CDR2 are SSHAT and FNYEAQ (reference sequence). The CDR3 covers 15 residues. The CDR3: CASSSGLAGSNEQFF. The CDR3 DNA follows: TGTGCTAGCAGCTCGGGACTAGCGGGAAGCAATGAGCAGTTCTTC. Using reference TRBV7-7 and TRBJ2-1 for the parts outside the CDR3, the full variable domain is GAGVSQSPRYKVTKRGQDVTLRCDPISSHATLYWYQQALGQGPEFLTYFNYEAQPDKSGLPSDRFSAERPEGSISTLTIQRTEQRDSAMYRCASSSGLAGSNEQFFGPGTRLTVL.

This chain links TRBV18 with TRBJ1-5, with 7 bases identical to TRBD1. Germline V gene sequence: CDR1 KGHSH, CDR2 LQKENI. V shed 4 bases, J shed 6 bases, and the junction held 18 bases outside the gene matches. The CDR3 runs to 18 residues. In DNA form, the CDR3 reads TGTGCCAGCTCACAAGAGGTCAATGTAGGGGGCCGGGGTCAGCCCCAGCATTTT. This gives the protein CASSQEVNVGGRGQPQHF.

This clone appeared a few times. The rearrangement uses TRBV29-1 and TRBJ1-1; 8 bases agree with TRBD1. Germline lookup yields CDR1 SQVTM and CDR2 ANQGSEA. Germline trimming cut 8 bases from V and 1 base from J; bases unmatched to any gene: 9. CDR3 length equals 14 residues. CDR3 region: CSTFRGQTNTEAFF. The CDR3 bases are TGCAGCACCTTCAGGGGGCAAACGAACACTGAAGCTTTCTTT. The variable domain in full, with the rest retrieved from reference TRBV29-1 and TRBJ1-1, is SAVISQKPSRDICQRGTSLTIQCQVDSQVTMMFWYRQQPGQSLTLIATANQGSEATYESGFVIDKFPISRPNLTFSTLTVSNMSPEDSSIYLCSTFRGQTNTEAFFGQGTRLTVV.

This clone was recorded only once. The J gene is TRBJ2-7, the V gene TRBV5-6, with 7 bases that match TRBD1. Per germline, CDR1 SGHDT and CDR2 YYEEEE. This CDR3 has 16 amino acids. Germline trimming cut 0 bases from V and 1 base from J; bases unmatched to any gene: 7. CDR3 nucleotides: TGTGCCAGCAGCTTGGCCTGGGCAGGGGGTTCCTACGAGCAGTACTTC. It yields the protein CASSLAWAGGSYEQYF.

The rearrangement uses TRBV6-6 and TRBJ1-5; D may be TRBD1 (5 bases). Germline V gene lookup returns CDR1 MNHNY and CDR2 SVGAGI (reference sequence). V shed 2 bases and J shed 11 bases, with 10 bases lying between them. The CDR3 runs to 12 residues. The chain's CDR3 is CASSYGGTSQHF. CDR3 nucleotide sequence: TGTGCCAGCAGTTACGGGGGGACGTCCCAGCATTTT.

In its sample, this clone was seen a few times. The same CDR3 also results from other DNA sequences found in this sample. V usage is TRBV6-6 and J usage is TRBJ1-1; TRBD1 might be the D (5 bases). Between the trimmed V and J ends, which lost 0 bases and 8 bases, there was a span of 10 bases. The CDR3 is 13 residues long. Germline V CDR1 and CDR2: MNHNY, SVGAGI (reference sequence). The CDR3 coding sequence is TGTGCCAGCAGTTACTCCCCCGGGGGGGAAGCTTTCTTT. Translated, it gives CASSYSPGGEAFF.

This sequence joins TRBV15 and TRBJ1-4, with TRBD1 matching over 12 bases. From germline, CDR1 is LNHNV and CDR2 YYDKDF (reference sequence). V lost 0 bases to trimming and J lost 7 bases; unmatched junction nucleotides: 9. The CDR3 spans 18 residues. The CDR3 nucleotides read TGTGCCACCAGCAGAGAGGGCTTGGGACAGGGGGCTGGTGAAAAACTGTTTTTT. Translating it yields CATSREGLGQGAGEKLFF.